This T cell receptor beta chain was observed in a study of response to subunit inactivated influenza vaccine. Notes on the study in general: Every seasonal influenza vaccination brings in few new T cells, the authors suggested.

This clonotype was counted between two and nine times. Its antigen remains unidentified. TCRdb itself ran the RT-PCR reads through MiXCR, one entry per CDR3 protein. The data show around 570,000 distinct CDR3 sequences, about 8% seen once. The source is a man in his fifties or sixties who received an inactivated influenza vaccine. The sequencing here drew on PBMCs from blood, taken 23 to 25 months after vaccination.

The DNA for the CDR3 is TGCAGCGTTGCTAAACGGGCCAACTCCTACGAGCAGTACTTC. Its protein is CSVAKRANSYEQYF. The V call is TRBV29-1, the J call TRBJ2-7; D remains ambiguous. The ends were cut back, 4 bases at V and 0 bases at J, with 13 bases in the middle. CDR1 is SQVTM and CDR2 is ANQGSEA in the germline V gene. The CDR3 sequence is 14 residues long.